A selection of T cell receptor beta chains follows, all from one sample in a study of T cell responses to AZD1222 COVID-19 vaccine. Using immunoSEQ multiplex PCR, the repertoire was profiled, and TCRdb retains in-frame clones only, with some absent. In the table there are some 150,000 clones, about 92% of which are singletons. The sequences come from peripheral blood, collected on day 0 of MenACWY control vaccination. Every receptor here comes from an adult in good health. CDR3s include the opening cysteine and the closing phenylalanine or tryptophan. D genes are given only for firm matches.

>TRBV30|TRBJ1-1|NA
CAWSVLNTEAFF
TGTGCCTGGAGTGTATTGAACACTGAAGCTTTCTTT
>TRBV11-3|TRBJ2-1|NA
CASSLGPERRNEQFF
TGTGCCAGCAGCTTAGGCCCTGAACGTCGGAATGAGCAGTTCTTC
>TRBV4-2|TRBJ1-5|NA
CASSQLTGGDSNQPQHF
TGTGCCAGCAGCCAGCTGACAGGCGGGGATAGCAATCAGCCCCAGCATTTT
>TRBV6-6|TRBJ1-4|TRBD1
CASSYSEGQGSEKLFF
TGTGCCAGCAGTTACTCGGAGGGACAGGGGAGTGAAAAACTGTTTTTT
>TRBV5-1|TRBJ2-3|TRBD2
CASSRIAGGSDTQYF
TGCGCCAGCAGCCGAATAGCGGGGGGGTCGGATACGCAGTATTTT
>TRBV29-1|TRBJ2-7|NA
CSVELNGKYEQYF
TGCAGCGTTGAATTGAATGGGAAGTACGAGCAGTACTTC
>TRBV6-1|TRBJ2-7|TRBD2
CASSEGLAFNEQYF
TGTGCCAGCAGTGAGGGACTAGCGTTCAACGAGCAGTACTTC
>TRBV7-9|TRBJ1-5|TRBD1
CASSQGTGHNQPQHF
TGTGCCAGCAGCCAAGGGACAGGGCACAATCAGCCCCAGCATTTT
>TRBV5-1|TRBJ2-6|TRBD1
CASSLKSGQMSGANVLTF
TGCGCCAGCAGCTTGAAGTCGGGACAGATGTCTGGGGCCAACGTCCTGACTTTC
>TRBV20-1|TRBJ2-2|NA
CSASWGGPNTGELFF
TGCAGTGCGAGTTGGGGGGGCCCCAACACCGGGGAGCTGTTTTTT
>TRBV5-6|TRBJ1-2|NA
CASSPVESYYGYTF
TGTGCCAGCAGCCCGGTGGAGAGCTACTATGGCTACACCTTC
>TRBV28|TRBJ1-5|NA
CASSVTGRNQPQHF
TGTGCCAGCAGTGTTACAGGGAGAAATCAGCCCCAGCATTTT
>TRBV11-3|TRBJ2-7|NA
CASSLGSPYEQYF
TGTGCCAGCAGCTTAGGTAGCCCCTACGAGCAGTACTTC
>TRBV7-9|TRBJ1-1|NA
CASSLEDTEAFF
TGTGCCAGCAGCTTGGAGGACACTGAAGCTTTCTTT
>TRBV6-2/TRBV6-3|TRBJ2-5|TRBD2
CASSTVAGTQYF
TGTGCCAGCAGTACGGTAGCGGGGACCCAGTACTTC
>TRBV5-1|TRBJ1-4|NA
CASRLTGSEKLFF
TGCGCCAGCAGACTTACAGGGTCTGAAAAACTGTTTTTT
>TRBV5-1|TRBJ1-4|TRBD1
CASSPQGPGEKLFF
TGCGCCAGCAGCCCACAGGGGCCAGGGGAAAAACTGTTTTTT
>TRBV30|TRBJ1-2|NA
CATYKGHGYTF
TGTGCTACTTATAAGGGCCATGGCTACACCTTC
>TRBV5-6|TRBJ1-2|NA
CASALGPSFGYTF
TGTGCCAGCGCCTTGGGGCCCAGTTTTGGCTACACCTTC
>TRBV5-1|TRBJ1-4|TRBD1
CASSSTGGREKLFF
TGCGCCAGCAGCTCGACAGGGGGTCGGGAAAAACTGTTTTTT
>TRBV6-5|TRBJ2-4|TRBD2
CASSLLAGAKNIQYF
TGTGCCAGCAGTTTACTAGCGGGGGCCAAAAACATTCAGTACTTC
>TRBV6-2/TRBV6-3|TRBJ1-5|NA
CASSYSSGTQPQHF
TGTGCCAGCAGTTACTCATCCGGGACTCAGCCCCAGCATTTT
>TRBV19|TRBJ1-3|NA
CASSPRDGTIYF
TGTGCCAGTAGTCCACGGGATGGCACCATATATTTT
>TRBV27|TRBJ1-5|NA
CASSYSARSGQPQHF
TGTGCCAGCAGTTATTCGGCGAGGAGCGGTCAGCCCCAGCATTTT
>TRBV5-8|TRBJ1-2|NA
CASSPGRVMVNYGYTF
TGTGCCAGCAGCCCGGGCCGGGTGATGGTAAACTATGGCTACACCTTC
>TRBV6-5|TRBJ1-2|TRBD1
CASSQGQGAYGYTF
TGTGCCAGCAGCCAGGGACAGGGGGCCTATGGCTACACCTTC
>TRBV5-1|TRBJ2-3|NA
CASSLRTPVTDTQYF
TGCGCCAGCAGCCTGAGGACTCCTGTCACAGATACGCAGTATTTT
>TRBV6-5|TRBJ2-7|NA
CASSYPPEQYF
TGTGCCAGCAGTTACCCGCCCGAGCAGTACTTC